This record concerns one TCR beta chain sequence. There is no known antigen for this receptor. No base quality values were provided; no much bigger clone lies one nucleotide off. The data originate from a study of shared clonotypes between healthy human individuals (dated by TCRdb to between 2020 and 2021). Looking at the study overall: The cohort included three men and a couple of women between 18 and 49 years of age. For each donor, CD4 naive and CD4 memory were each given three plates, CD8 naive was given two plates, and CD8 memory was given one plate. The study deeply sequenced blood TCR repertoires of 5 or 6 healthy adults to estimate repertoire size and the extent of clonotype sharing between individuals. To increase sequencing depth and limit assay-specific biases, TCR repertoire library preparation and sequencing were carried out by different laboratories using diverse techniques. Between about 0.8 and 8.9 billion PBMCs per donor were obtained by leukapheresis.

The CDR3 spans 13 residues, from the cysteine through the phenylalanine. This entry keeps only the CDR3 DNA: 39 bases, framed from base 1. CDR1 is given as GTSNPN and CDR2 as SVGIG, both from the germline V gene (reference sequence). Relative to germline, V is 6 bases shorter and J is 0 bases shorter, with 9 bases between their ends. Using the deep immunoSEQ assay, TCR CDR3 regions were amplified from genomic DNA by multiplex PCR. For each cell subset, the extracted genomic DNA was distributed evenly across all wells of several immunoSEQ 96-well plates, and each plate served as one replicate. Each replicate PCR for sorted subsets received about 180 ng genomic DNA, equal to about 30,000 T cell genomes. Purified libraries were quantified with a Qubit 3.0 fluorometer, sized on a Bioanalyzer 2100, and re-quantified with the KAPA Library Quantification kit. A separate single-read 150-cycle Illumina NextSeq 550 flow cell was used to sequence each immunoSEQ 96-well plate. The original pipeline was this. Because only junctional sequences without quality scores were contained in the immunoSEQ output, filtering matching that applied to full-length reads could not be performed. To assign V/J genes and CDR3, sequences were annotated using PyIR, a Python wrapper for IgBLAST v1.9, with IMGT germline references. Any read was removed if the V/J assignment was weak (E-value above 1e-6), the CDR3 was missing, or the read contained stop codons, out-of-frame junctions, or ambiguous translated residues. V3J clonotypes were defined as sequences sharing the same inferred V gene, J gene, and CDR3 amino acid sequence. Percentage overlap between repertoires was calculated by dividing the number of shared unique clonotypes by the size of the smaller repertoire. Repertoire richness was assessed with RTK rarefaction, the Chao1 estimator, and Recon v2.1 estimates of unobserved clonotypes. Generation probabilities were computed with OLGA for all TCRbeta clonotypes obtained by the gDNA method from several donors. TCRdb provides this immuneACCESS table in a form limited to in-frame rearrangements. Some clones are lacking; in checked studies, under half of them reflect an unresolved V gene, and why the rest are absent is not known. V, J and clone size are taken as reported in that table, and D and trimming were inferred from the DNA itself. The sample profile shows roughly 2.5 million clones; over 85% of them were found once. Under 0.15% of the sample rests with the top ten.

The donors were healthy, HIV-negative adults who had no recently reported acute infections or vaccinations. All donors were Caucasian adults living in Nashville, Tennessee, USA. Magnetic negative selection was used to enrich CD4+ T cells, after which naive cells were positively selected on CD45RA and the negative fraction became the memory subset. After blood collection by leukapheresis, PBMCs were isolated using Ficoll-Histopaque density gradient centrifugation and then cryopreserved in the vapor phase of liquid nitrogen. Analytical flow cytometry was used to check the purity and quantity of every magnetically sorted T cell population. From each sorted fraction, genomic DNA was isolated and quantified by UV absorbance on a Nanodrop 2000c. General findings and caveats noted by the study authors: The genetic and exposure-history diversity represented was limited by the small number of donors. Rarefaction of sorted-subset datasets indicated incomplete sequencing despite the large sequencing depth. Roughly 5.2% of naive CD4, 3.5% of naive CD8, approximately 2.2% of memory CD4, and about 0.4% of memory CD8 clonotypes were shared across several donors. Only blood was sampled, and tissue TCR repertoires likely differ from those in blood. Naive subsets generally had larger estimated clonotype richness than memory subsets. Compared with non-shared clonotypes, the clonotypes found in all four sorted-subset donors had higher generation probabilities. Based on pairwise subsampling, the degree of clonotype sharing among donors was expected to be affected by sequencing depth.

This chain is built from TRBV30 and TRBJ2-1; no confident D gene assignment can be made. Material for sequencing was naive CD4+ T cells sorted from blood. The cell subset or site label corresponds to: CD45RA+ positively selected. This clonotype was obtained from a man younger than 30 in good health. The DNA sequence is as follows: TGTGCCTGCACCCTGAGCTCCTACAATGAGCAGTTCTTC. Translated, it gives CACTLSSYNEQFF.